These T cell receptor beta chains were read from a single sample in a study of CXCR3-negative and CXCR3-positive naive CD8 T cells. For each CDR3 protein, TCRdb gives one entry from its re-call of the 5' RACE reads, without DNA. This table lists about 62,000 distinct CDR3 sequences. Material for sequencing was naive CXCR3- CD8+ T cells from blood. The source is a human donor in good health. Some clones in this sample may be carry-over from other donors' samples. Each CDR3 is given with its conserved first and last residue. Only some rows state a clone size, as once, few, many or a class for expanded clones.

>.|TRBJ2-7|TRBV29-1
CSVLRGYHEQYF
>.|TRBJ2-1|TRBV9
CASSVPGAGINEQFF
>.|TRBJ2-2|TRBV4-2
CASSQEGHVGELFF
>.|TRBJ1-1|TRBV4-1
CANLTIFRGRKNTEAFF
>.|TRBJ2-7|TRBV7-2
CASSLTGTGQYEQYF
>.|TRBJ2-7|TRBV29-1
CSVLDRATYEQYF
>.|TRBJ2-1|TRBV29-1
CSVATGVRSYNEQFF
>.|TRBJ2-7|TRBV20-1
CSARETGRYEQYF
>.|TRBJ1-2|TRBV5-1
CASSMTETPANYGYTF
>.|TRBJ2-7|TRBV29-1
CSVNGDRAYEQYF
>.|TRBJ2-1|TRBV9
CASSVAGNSLSYNEQFF
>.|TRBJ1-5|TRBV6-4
CASSPGGGQPQHF
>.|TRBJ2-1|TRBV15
CATSESGRGATTEQFF
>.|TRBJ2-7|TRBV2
CASNPSSGGNLHYEQYF
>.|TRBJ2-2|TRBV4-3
CASSPGDRTGELFF
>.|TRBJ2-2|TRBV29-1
CSVEVTGRVTGELFF
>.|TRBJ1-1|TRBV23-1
CASSQSQQANTEAFF
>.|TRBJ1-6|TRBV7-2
CASSSEWGSSSYNSPLHF
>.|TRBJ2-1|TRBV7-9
CASSLGEAPGWVEQFF
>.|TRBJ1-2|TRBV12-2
CASRSGGYGYTF
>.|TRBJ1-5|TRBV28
CAITGAVSSNQPQHF
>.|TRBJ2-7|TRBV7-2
CASSTSGLAGVSYEQYF
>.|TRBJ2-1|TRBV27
CASSYPGTLNEQFF
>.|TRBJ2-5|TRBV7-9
CASKAVPQETQYF
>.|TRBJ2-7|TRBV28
CASRQGSGYEQYF
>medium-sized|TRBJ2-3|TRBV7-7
CASSLLTTGGGRTDTQYF
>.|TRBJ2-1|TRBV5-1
CASSLASGQPNEQFF
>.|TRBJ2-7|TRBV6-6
CASSSSGRTYEQYF
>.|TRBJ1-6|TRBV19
CASSIDLWWTENSPLHF
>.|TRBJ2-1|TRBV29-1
CSAREALVYNEQFF
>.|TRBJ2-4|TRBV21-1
CASSSKGLAKNIQYF
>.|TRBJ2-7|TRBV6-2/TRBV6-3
CASSYFTSGGGYEQYF
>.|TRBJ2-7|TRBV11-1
CASSWTGTETTYEQYF
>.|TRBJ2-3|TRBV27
CASSPPVGDTQYF
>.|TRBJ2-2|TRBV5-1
CASSSGTDDWGELFF
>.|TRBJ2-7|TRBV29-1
CSVELGQGAYEQYF
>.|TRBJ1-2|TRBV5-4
CASSPNPKDRVEGYTF
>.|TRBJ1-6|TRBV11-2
CASSTGGNSPLHF
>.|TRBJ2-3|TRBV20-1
CSASPGQAGNTQYF
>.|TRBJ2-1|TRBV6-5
CASSYLDSYNEQFF
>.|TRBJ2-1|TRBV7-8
CASTGVAGKYNEQFF
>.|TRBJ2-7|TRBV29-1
CSVGLAEGRYEQYF
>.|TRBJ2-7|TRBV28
CASSLQRRVYEQYF
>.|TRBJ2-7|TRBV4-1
CASSQVVGTDYEQYF
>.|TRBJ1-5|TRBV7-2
CASSLYYRVSNQPQHF
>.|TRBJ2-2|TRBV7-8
CASSLFSGGAFTGELFF
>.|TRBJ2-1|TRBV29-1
CSVDSRESSYNEQFF
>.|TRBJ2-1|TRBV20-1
CSARLLAAPRSYNEQFF
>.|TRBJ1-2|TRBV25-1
CASSDSGGQRSGYTF
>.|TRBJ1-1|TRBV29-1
CSVEDQAGGTEAFF
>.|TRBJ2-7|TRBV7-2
CASSLAARVIF
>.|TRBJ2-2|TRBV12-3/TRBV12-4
CASSRSGRRENTGELFF
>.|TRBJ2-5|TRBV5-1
CASSLSQGMKETQYF